Below, 15 T cell receptor beta chains from the same sample are listed, as sequenced in a study of OX40 agonist ivuxolimab in advanced cancers. Sequencing was performed with immunoSEQ multiplex PCR; in TCRdb, only in-frame clones are kept and a portion is missing. Here the sample spans about 68,000 clones, roughly nine tenths being singletons. Sequencing was performed on CD4+ or CD8+ T cells sorted from blood, taken in a trial of the OX40 agonist ivuxolimab. The receptor set was obtained from an adult with an advanced solid tumor such as melanoma, head and neck, liver or kidney cancer.

The chain carries TRBV5-6 and TRBJ2-3; TRBD1 agrees at 9 bases. V shed 2 bases and J 2 bases; nucleotides not matched to a gene: 6. Germline-derived CDR1 and CDR2 are SGHDT and YYEEEE. The length of the CDR3 is 16 residues. In DNA form, the CDR3 reads TGTGCCAGCAGCTTTAGGACAGGGGTGTACACAGATACGCAGTATTTT. Translation: CASSFRTGVYTDTQYF.

This rearrangement joins TRBV27 to TRBJ2-5; 8 bases line up with TRBD1. Germline CDR1 MNHEY, CDR2 SMNVEV (reference sequence). CDR3 length: 14 residues. V was pared by 6 bases and J by 5 bases, with 8 bases of the junction left unmatched. CDR3 region: CASRSTGGLETQYF. The CDR3 nucleotides are TGTGCCAGCAGATCAACAGGGGGGTTGGAGACCCAGTACTTC.

This chain joins TRBV28 and TRBJ2-5; TRBD2 might be the D (5 bases). This CDR3 has 13 residues. Germline CDR1 reads MDHEN; CDR2 reads SYDVKM. The germline V and J ends were trimmed by 5 bases and 5 bases, with 12 bases remaining between them. The CDR3 here is CASSPRTGETQYF. CDR3 in DNA: TGTGCCAGCAGTCCAAGGACGGGGGAGACCCAGTACTTC.

The chain is built from TRBV19 and TRBJ2-2, with no clear D. CDR3 size: 14 residues. Germline CDR1 is LNHDA and CDR2 is SQIVND (reference sequence). Trimming pared 1 base from V and 4 bases from J, leaving 7 bases between. This chain's CDR3 is CASSIVSGTGELFF. The CDR3 region has the DNA TGTGCCAGTAGTATAGTCTCAGGCACCGGGGAGCTGTTTTTT.

The V gene is TRBV7-8, the J gene TRBJ1-1, with a possible D match to TRBD1 (6 bases). CDR1 and CDR2 (germline): SGHVS, FQNEAQ. V lost 0 bases to trimming and J lost 6 bases, with 14 bases between them. The CDR3 is made up of 15 amino acids. CDR3 region: CASSLALLAGAEAFF. Here the CDR3 DNA reads TGTGCCAGCAGCTTAGCGCTCCTGGCAGGGGCTGAAGCTTTCTTT.

This chain connects TRBV6-5 to TRBJ2-7; D perhaps matches TRBD1 (6 bases). Trimming shortened V by 6 bases and J by 3 bases, and 18 bases separated the two germline ends. From germline, CDR1 is MNHEY and CDR2 SVGAGI. The CDR3 runs 15 residues. The CDR3 sequence is CASSLDRRRNYEQYF. The CDR3 DNA follows: TGTGCCAGCAGCCTTGACAGGAGAAGGAACTACGAGCAGTACTTC.

The table lists this clone with a count of one. The chain has TRBV10-1 and TRBJ2-3; TRBD2 agrees at 7 bases. V lost 4 bases to trimming and J lost 4 bases; unmatched junction nucleotides: 5. There are 14 residues in the CDR3. Germline CDR1 is WNHNN and CDR2 is SYGVQD (reference sequence). The CDR3: CASSVGGSADTQYF. In DNA form, the CDR3 reads TGCGCCAGCAGTGTTGGCGGGAGCGCAGATACGCAGTATTTT.

The chain joins TRBV19 to TRBJ2-2; 7 nucleotides line up with TRBD1. V trimming: 6 bases; J trimming: 1 base; junction bases outside the gene matches: 5. In germline, CDR1 is LNHDA, CDR2 SQIVND (reference sequence). The CDR3 sequence is 15 residues long. The CDR3 DNA reads TGTGCCAGTAGGACCCGGGACAGGAACACCGGGGAGCTGTTTTTT. Translated: CASRTRDRNTGELFF.

This clone appeared once. This chain links TRBV5-1 with TRBJ1-2; D may be TRBD1 (5 bases). CDR1 SGHRS and CDR2 YFSETQ come from the germline V gene. V was shortened by 0 bases and J by 3 bases, with 12 bases between the two germline ends. The CDR3 contains 15 residues. CDR3 amino acids: CASSLAPGEDYGYTF. CDR3 bases: TGCGCCAGCAGCTTGGCCCCGGGGGAGGACTATGGCTACACCTTC.

The V and J genes are TRBV19 and TRBJ2-3, with TRBD2 matching over 8 bases. CDR1 is LNHDA and CDR2 is SQIVND in the germline V gene (reference sequence). The CDR3 length is 15 residues. Losses at the gene ends were 4 bases for V and 6 bases for J; bases not matched to a gene: 9. The CDR3 loop is CASSTGTRAPDTQYF. As DNA, the CDR3 is TGTGCCAGTAGTACCGGGACTAGAGCCCCGGATACGCAGTATTTT.

The rearrangement links TRBV27 to TRBJ2-3; 10 bases match TRBD2. Germline assignment: CDR1 MNHEY and CDR2 SMNVEV (reference sequence). J was trimmed by 0 bases and V by 0 bases; bases with no gene match: 6. This CDR3 contains 18 residues. CDR3 protein: CASSLSFTSGISTDTQYF. CDR3 coding DNA: TGTGCCAGCAGTTTATCGTTTACTAGCGGGATAAGCACAGATACGCAGTATTTT.

CDR3 sequence: CSASRAREQFF. The CDR3 DNA reads TGCAGTGCTAGCCGGGCCCGTGAGCAGTTCTTC. The chain carries TRBV20-1 and TRBJ2-1; no clear D gene. The germline V gene encodes CDR1 DFQATT and CDR2 SNEGSKA (reference sequence). The CDR3 loop spans 11 amino acids. The V gene lost 3 bases and the J gene lost 9 bases, with 9 bases spanning the gap.

The rearrangement links TRBV25-1 to TRBJ2-2; unclear D gene. V dropped 6 bases and J dropped 0 bases, with 11 bases sitting between them. The CDR3 runs to 15 residues. The V gene's germline CDR1 is MGHDK and CDR2 SYGVNS. This chain's CDR3 is CASSSLRSNTGELFF. CDR3 sequence (DNA): TGTGCCAGCAGCTCCTTACGGTCGAACACCGGGGAGCTGTTTTTT.

The chain carries TRBV19 and TRBJ2-1; 8 positions agree with TRBD2. Germline loops: CDR1 LNHDA, CDR2 SQIVND (reference sequence). V was clipped by 8 bases and J by 2 bases; unmatched bases: 5. The CDR3 sequence is 14 residues long. The CDR3 coding sequence is TGTGCCAGTTCCCGGGAGGGCACCTACAATGAGCAGTTCTTC. Translated: CASSREGTYNEQFF.

This chain connects TRBV7-2 to TRBJ1-1, with 9 bases that match TRBD1. V shed 3 bases and J 7 bases; nucleotides not matched to a gene: 12. There are 16 residues in the CDR3. CDR1 and CDR2 (germline): SGHTA, FQGNSA. The CDR3 sequence: CASSFYRGRFEVEAFF. As DNA, the CDR3 is TGTGCCAGCAGCTTTTACAGGGGGCGCTTTGAGGTTGAAGCTTTCTTT.